This T cell receptor beta chain stems from a study of OX40 agonist ivuxolimab in advanced cancers. About the full investigation: Ivuxolimab was an agonistic, fully human IgG2 monoclonal antibody directed against OX40 (CD134), a costimulatory receptor. Intravenous ivuxolimab was administered to patients every 2 weeks at six dose levels: 0.01, 0.1, 0.3, 1.5, 3 and 10 mg/kg. Among the 50 to 55 dose-escalation patients, about 20 had hepatocellular carcinoma, 15 melanoma, 9 renal cell carcinoma and 9 head and neck cancer. A male proportion of roughly 80% and a mean age of approximately 55 years, ranging from roughly 20 to 80, were recorded for the dose-escalation cohort. Prior anti-PD-1, anti-PD-L1 or anti-CTLA-4 therapy was permitted, and 40% to 50% of dose-escalation patients had received checkpoint inhibitors. Partial responses occurred in three dose-escalation patients: two with cutaneous melanoma and one with hepatocellular carcinoma. Peripheral TCRbeta sequencing was intended to test whether TCR sequence diversity was altered and clonal T-cell expansion was caused by ivuxolimab. The paper describes the monotherapy dose-escalation part (N ≈ 52 patients) of the phase I trial of ivuxolimab.

General study outcomes and caveats: On average, CD8+ T cells showed more expanded clones than CD4+ T cells after ivuxolimab. In the 0.1-3.0 mg/kg groups, partial responders were among the patients with the lowest normalized peripheral clonal expansion, particularly in CD8+ T cells. Low levels of normalized T-cell clonal expansion were also shown by some nonresponding patients. Which antigens the clonally expanded peripheral T cells were specific for was not determined. Clonal expansion of both CD4+ and CD8+ blood T cells was observed from baseline to week 6 at doses 0.1 to 3.0 mg/kg.

Note on this clone: What antigen it recognizes has not been identified. Base quality data are lacking; no much larger clone is found one base away.

For sequencing of the TCRbeta CDR3 region, genomic DNA was extracted from the sorted cells. The immunoSEQ Assay was used to sequence the TCRbeta CDR3 regions. Sourced from immuneACCESS, this table was stored by TCRdb with only in-frame sequences that have V and J called. A share of the clones is absent; for the studies checked, an unresolved V gene accounts for under half, and the remainder has no known explanation. The sample has more than 85,000 clones on record, 70% to 85% of them singletons. Around 1.6% of the sample goes to the ten largest clones. The trial excluded patients who had a history of autoimmune disease or were on systemic immunosuppression. In every dose cohort, peripheral blood was drawn for TCR sequencing at baseline, cycle 4 day 1, and cycle 7 day 1. Samples were obtained from an open-label, multicenter, first-in-human phase I dose-escalation trial of ivuxolimab. Adults with locally advanced or metastatic head and neck squamous cell, hepatocellular, melanoma or renal cell carcinoma were enrolled in the trial. CD4+ and CD8+ T cells were sorted separately from peripheral blood before TCR sequencing.

Material: CD4+ or CD8+ T cells sorted from blood, obtained in a trial of the OX40 agonist ivuxolimab. The clonotype originates from an adult with an advanced solid tumor such as melanoma, head and neck, liver or kidney cancer.

DNA sequence: TGTGCCAGCAGGATGACTACAGGGGGCTTTAACTATGGCTACACCTTC. Its translation reads: CASRMTTGGFNYGYTF. The chain couples TRBV7-3 to TRBJ1-2, and TRBD1 matches 9 of the central bases. According to the germline V gene, CDR1 reads SGHTA and CDR2 reads FQGTGA. Trimming takes 6 bases off V and 1 base off J; junction bases not matched to a gene: 9. The CDR3 sequence holds 16 residues, the cysteine and phenylalanine included. Just the 48-base CDR3 DNA is kept, in frame starting at base 1.